The rows below give T cell receptor beta chains drawn from one sample of a study of cytomegalovirus exposure and HLA in healthy donors. Profiled with immunoSEQ multiplex PCR; TCRdb holds only in-frame clones, not every one. The sample yields tens of thousands of clones, about three quarters seen once. Material: PBMCs. Receptor source: a woman aged 45-60 years in good health and CMV-seropositive. Both conserved end residues are trimmed from each CDR3. A D gene is named only where the DNA matches it firmly. The size field is filled for only some rows; it gives once, few, many or a size class.

clone_size	d_call	v_call	cdr3_aa
few	NA	TRBV25-1	ASSELGGLYGYT
NA	TRBD2	TRBV10-3	AISSGGSLQETQY
NA	TRBD1	TRBV2	ASRDPGGQGYYEQY
NA	NA	TRBV5-8	ASSPRRTGGRIAF
NA	NA	TRBV9	ASSVGAGSSYEQY
few	TRBD2	TRBV19	ASSGRSRNAGELF
NA	TRBD1	TRBV19	ASSIEGDRGTEAF
NA	NA	TRBV28	ASAPRLGRGETQY
NA	NA	TRBV30	AWRRAAFYEQY
NA	TRBD2	TRBV5-1	ASSRLAGLDETQY
NA	NA	TRBV5-1	ASRAGFGTDTQY
NA	NA	TRBV10-3	AISEQGGQY
few	TRBD2	TRBV7-9	SSSPKVRLAGVRNEQF
once	TRBD2	TRBV7-9	ASSPLAGGRTDPQY
NA	TRBD2	TRBV11-2	ASSLVAAGAAGELF
NA	NA	TRBV4-3	ASSQGETGELF
few	NA	TRBV7-8	ASSTTGVSNQPQH
few	NA	TRBV18	ASSPSPAVGTEAF
NA	NA	TRBV19	ASKKPNEPQH
NA	NA	TRBV9	ASSVNSEGEQF
NA	NA	TRBV9	ASSAMRGTDTQY
NA	NA	TRBV11-2	ASSPTGSNQPQH
NA	NA	TRBV28	ASRSPSAGYGYT
NA	NA	TRBV5-4	ASSKEGTDTQY
NA	NA	TRBV4-3	ASSRSRNQPQH
few	NA	TRBV28	ATQGGHQNYGYT
once	TRBD2	TRBV28	ASSFSGRFYNEQF
NA	TRBD1	TRBV5-1	ASSPRQGGDGYT
NA	NA	TRBV7-2	ASSLDSLLNEQF
few	NA	TRBV19	ASSKPTGRESYNEQF
NA	TRBD1	TRBV11-1	ASSHRRTGGAETQY
NA	TRBD2	TRBV7-9	ASSLISGSNTGELF
NA	TRBD2	TRBV5-4	ASSHGTSGRPPTDTQY
NA	TRBD2	TRBV6-5	ASSRTSGSNEQF
few	TRBD2	TRBV6-5	ASSPLAGGPETQY
few	TRBD2	TRBV30	AWSLAEYEQY
NA	TRBD2	TRBV7-2	ASNKAGTSGKGTQY
few	TRBD2	TRBV29-1	SSQSGRAQGRGETQY
NA	TRBD1	TRBV2	ASRQGGSYNEQF
once	TRBD1	TRBV5-6	ASSYYGTGGAGAF
NA	NA	TRBV2	ASTEQETGELF
NA	TRBD2	TRBV11-2	ASSRTSGTGNEQF
NA	NA	TRBV19	ASSVLNQPQH
NA	NA	TRBV18	ASSSGDIQY
once	NA	TRBV10-1	ASSEGRIYEQY
few	NA	TRBV11-3	ASSSQGPEQF